Shown below are 14 T cell receptor beta chains from a single sample sequenced in a study of technical replicates of blood from several donors. Assay: immunoSEQ multiplex PCR; the TCRdb copy retains only in-frame clones and omits some. Among around 76,000 clones listed, just over 90% were seen once. Specimen: T cells isolated from PBMCs. These receptors all stem from a human donor in good health.

This clone was seen just once. The genes are TRBV19 and TRBJ2-6; D uncertain. The CDR3 spans 13 residues. CDR1 is LNHDA, CDR2 SQIVND, per germline (reference sequence). V lost 9 bases and J lost 0, with 6 bases in between. The CDR3 coding sequence is TGTGCCAGCACAATCTCTGGGGCCAACGTCCTGACTTTC. It translates to CASTISGANVLTF.

This chain uses TRBV28 with TRBJ1-1; D ambiguous. V was cut by 1 base and J by 5 bases, with 8 bases left in between. Germline V CDR1 and CDR2: MDHEN, SYDVKM. The CDR3 loop spans 13 amino acids. The CDR3 sequence is CASSLYGETEAFF. The CDR3 bases are TGTGCCAGCAGTTTATACGGGGAAACTGAAGCTTTCTTT.

This clone has more than one count but fewer than ten. The V and J genes are TRBV4-1 and TRBJ1-1; 8 bases align to TRBD1. The CDR3 runs 16 residues. The J segment lost 2 bases and the V segment lost 1 base, leaving 6 bases of the junction unmatched. Germline V CDR1 and CDR2: MGHRA, YSYEKL. CDR3 sequence (DNA): TGCGCCAGCAGCCAAGGCAGGGGGCTTTTAAACACTGAAGCTTTCTTT. The encoded protein is CASSQGRGLLNTEAFF.

This clone was counted a few times. The chain recombines TRBV30 with TRBJ1-3, with D possibly being TRBD1 (5 bases). The CDR3 runs to 13 residues. Germline V gene data show CDR1 as GTSNPN and CDR2 as SVGIG (reference sequence). V dropped 3 bases and J dropped 0 bases, with 6 bases sitting between them. Written as DNA, the CDR3 is TGTGCCTGGAGGGGGCTCTCTGGAAACACCATATATTTT. It translates to CAWRGLSGNTIYF.

The rearrangement uses TRBV6-1 and TRBJ1-1; D unclear. The CDR3 covers 15 residues. From germline, CDR1 is MNHNS and CDR2 SASEGT. With 2 bases removed from V and 1 base from J, the gap between germline ends came to 11 bases. CDR3: CASSESGGPNTEAFF. DNA of the CDR3: TGTGCCAGCAGTGAATCCGGAGGACCGAACACTGAAGCTTTCTTT.

This clone appeared a few times. The chain carries TRBV4-1 and TRBJ2-1; perhaps TRBD1 as D (5 bases). CDR1 is MGHRA, CDR2 YSYEKL, per germline. V dropped 4 bases and J dropped 3 bases, with 13 bases sitting between them. This CDR3 has 15 residues. The CDR3 here is CASSPLRDLYNEQFF. The CDR3 DNA follows: TGCGCCAGCAGCCCCCTCAGGGATCTCTACAATGAGCAGTTCTTC.

The rearrangement uses TRBV7-2 and TRBJ2-1; 8 bases map to TRBD1. This CDR3 contains 16 residues. Germline V CDR1 and CDR2: SGHTA, FQGNSA. Unmatched junction bases numbered 14, after V lost 5 bases and J lost 8 bases. CDR3 loop: CASSTRPTGDGDEQFF. The CDR3 bases are TGTGCCAGCAGCACCCGCCCGACAGGGGACGGTGATGAGCAGTTCTTC.

In its sample, this clone was seen once. The V gene is TRBV9, the J gene TRBJ2-7; D is unresolved. The CDR3 has 13 residues. Per germline, CDR1 SGDLS and CDR2 YYNGEE. The ends were cut back, 0 bases at V and 5 bases at J, with 9 bases in the middle. The CDR3 here is CASSVGSPHEQYF. In DNA, the CDR3 is TGTGCCAGCAGCGTAGGCAGTCCCCACGAGCAGTACTTC.

This sequence joins TRBV13 and TRBJ2-7; 7 bases match TRBD2. Germline lookup yields CDR1 PRHDT and CDR2 FYEKMQ (reference sequence). V shed 4 bases, J shed 0 bases, and the junction held 3 bases outside the gene matches. The CDR3 has 14 amino acids. CDR3 sequence: CASSWSGISYEQYF. CDR3 nucleotides: TGTGCCAGCAGCTGGAGCGGGATCTCCTACGAGCAGTACTTC.

The J gene is TRBJ2-1, the V gene TRBV7-6; 10 bases map to TRBD2. With V trimmed by 1 base and J by 9 bases, 9 bases remained unmatched. This CDR3 is built from 16 residues. Germline CDR1 and CDR2: SGHVS and FNYEAQ. The CDR3 loop reads CASSLVPAGGPGEQFF. The DNA for the CDR3 is TGTGCCAGCAGCTTAGTACCAGCGGGGGGGCCCGGTGAGCAGTTCTTC.

The V gene is TRBV4-1, the J gene TRBJ2-4, with 15 bases that match TRBD2. The CDR3 has 19 residues. Germline assignment: CDR1 MGHRA and CDR2 YSYEKL. Losses at the gene ends were 6 bases for V and 7 bases for J; bases not matched to a gene: 16. The CDR3 nucleotides read TGCGCCAGCAGTCTGACAAGCGGACTAGCGGGGGGGCCGACGAACATTCAGTACTTC. Protein: CASSLTSGLAGGPTNIQYF.

The V and J genes are TRBV7-6 and TRBJ2-2, with D perhaps TRBD1 (5 bases). Trimming shortened V by 4 bases and J by 5 bases, and 11 bases separated the two germline ends. CDR1 is SGHVS and CDR2 is FNYEAQ in the germline V gene. The CDR3 has 14 amino acids. CDR3 residues: CASSSVDSTGELFF. The CDR3 region has the DNA TGTGCCAGCAGCTCCGTCGACAGTACCGGGGAGCTGTTTTTT.

This clone was found once. V usage is TRBV27 and J usage is TRBJ2-1, with TRBD2 identical over 12 bases. The V and J ends lost 7 bases and 0 bases, in that order; junction bases with no gene match: 7. The CDR3 spans 17 residues. Germline V gene sequence: CDR1 MNHEY, CDR2 SMNVEV (reference sequence). Here the CDR3 reads CASTSLAGGSSYNEQFF. CDR3 sequence (DNA): TGTGCCAGCACGAGTCTAGCGGGAGGGAGCTCCTACAATGAGCAGTTCTTC.

The chain employs TRBV28 and TRBJ1-2; 8 nucleotides line up with TRBD1. The ends lost 2 bases at V and 6 bases at J; junction bases unmatched: 8. The CDR3 spans 15 residues. Germline V gives CDR1 MDHEN, CDR2 SYDVKM. The CDR3 DNA reads as TGTGCCAGCAGTTTAACCGCGCAGGGGGCGGATGGCTACACCTTC. It codes for CASSLTAQGADGYTF.